The text below deals with one TCR beta chain. Its target is not known. The data were produced by immunoSEQ multiplex PCR, yet TCRdb's version contains in-frame clones alone and is incomplete. The sample contains under 6,000 clones, 85% to 90% of which appear only once. The source of the sample is a study of PD-1 blockade in classical Hodgkin lymphoma. General study points: Repertoire differences have undefined causes, possibly disease activity or prior therapy. When set against healthy donors, newly diagnosed patients were reported to show lower baseline TCR diversity.

The sample's time point: newly diagnosed, previously untreated cHL patient sample. The study isolated CD8+ T cells from thawed PBMCs by magnetic negative selection. Serving as comparison were PBMCs from newly diagnosed, untreated classical Hodgkin lymphoma, which were sequenced alongside the relapsed/refractory trial patients. This CDR3 comprises 17 residues. The ends were cut back, 0 bases at V and 2 bases at J, with 15 bases in the middle. Germline loops: CDR1 SGDLS, CDR2 YYNGEE. The sequence derives from a human donor with classical Hodgkin lymphoma. The material sequenced was CD8+ T cells from blood. The chain uses TRBV9 and TRBJ1-5; D gene unclear. As DNA, the CDR3 is TGTGCCAGCAGCGTAGGGAATGGGGAGACGGGCAATCAGCCCCAGCATTTT. Protein product: CASSVGNGETGNQPQHF. Supplemented by reference TRBV9 and TRBJ1-5, the full variable domain reads DSGVTQTPKHLITATGQRVTLRCSPRSGDLSVYWYQQSLDQGLQFLIQYYNGEERAKGNILERFSAQQFPDLHSELNLSSLELGDSALYFCASSVGNGETGNQPQHFGDGTRLSIL.